These 15 T cell receptor beta chains came from one sample sequenced in a study of blood T cell repertoires in COVID-19. Clones were sequenced by immunoSEQ multiplex PCR, and TCRdb holds only the in-frame ones, with some missing. The table has nearly 80,000 clones, about 83% seen once. The sample was peripheral blood. These receptors were obtained from a man aged 50 to 59 with acute or convalescent COVID-19.

The chain employs TRBV15 and TRBJ1-4; D is uncertain. The CDR3 is 12 residues long. Trimming took 0 bases from V and 8 from J, leaving 4 bases between them. Germline CDR1 LNHNV, CDR2 YYDKDF (reference sequence). Here the CDR3 DNA reads TGTGCCACCAGCAGAGATATAGAAAAACTGTTTTTT. It codes for CATSRDIEKLFF.

The CDR3 nucleotides are TGCAGCGTTGAAGGAGGGGGTACCAACTATGGCTACACCTTC. This encodes CSVEGGGTNYGYTF. V gene TRBV29-1 combines with J gene TRBJ1-2; a possible D gene is TRBD1 (6 bases). This CDR3 spans 14 amino acids. Per germline, CDR1 SQVTM and CDR2 ANQGSEA. V lost 1 base, J lost 2 bases, and 11 bases lay in between. Drawing the rest from reference TRBV29-1 and TRBJ1-2, the complete variable domain is SAVISQKPSRDICQRGTSLTIQCQVDSQVTMMFWYRQQPGQSLTLIATANQGSEATYESGFVIDKFPISRPNLTFSTLTVSNMSPEDSSIYLCSVEGGGTNYGYTFGSGTRLTVV.

The chain joins TRBV7-9 to TRBJ1-2; D might be TRBD1 (6 bases). V was trimmed by 0 bases and J by 4 bases, leaving 9 bases between them. This CDR3 has 14 amino acids. Germline loops: CDR1 SEHNR, CDR2 FQNEAQ (reference sequence). The chain's CDR3 is CASSLAGAGYGYTF. In nucleotides, the CDR3 is TGTGCCAGCAGCTTAGCGGGGGCGGGCTATGGCTACACCTTC.

The chain carries TRBV18 and TRBJ1-6; 12 bases agree with TRBD1. The V gene's germline CDR1 is KGHSH and CDR2 LQKENI. There are 18 residues in the CDR3. The V gene end was trimmed by 6 bases and the J gene end by 7 bases; junction bases not matched to a gene: 13. The CDR3 bases are TGTGCCAGCTCGCCCGGGACAGGGGGCACCAGTCCAAATTCACCCCTCCACTTT. Protein sequence: CASSPGTGGTSPNSPLHF.

Of note for this clone: The same CDR3 is also encoded by other DNA sequences in this sample. The chain is built from TRBV2 and TRBJ1-5; 7 bases are a match to TRBD1. The V segment lost 4 bases and the J segment 0 bases; nucleotides outside the gene matches: 9. The CDR3 covers 17 residues. Germline values: CDR1 SNHLY, CDR2 FYNNEI. Written as DNA, the CDR3 is TGTGCCAGCAGTGTTCCCCCTGGGACAGTTAGCAATCAGCCCCAGCATTTT. Protein product: CASSVPPGTVSNQPQHF.

V gene TRBV29-1 combines with J gene TRBJ1-5, with 8 bases that match TRBD1. This CDR3 contains 13 residues. Germline CDR1 SQVTM, CDR2 ANQGSEA. V lost 4 bases and J lost 5; bases outside the gene matches: 4. DNA of the CDR3: TGCAGCGTTGTGACAGGGGTCGATCAGCCCCAGCATTTT. Translated, it gives CSVVTGVDQPQHF.

The rearrangement joins TRBV11-2 to TRBJ2-7; 10 bases line up with TRBD1. Germline V CDR1 and CDR2: SGHAT, FQNNGV. V gave up 1 base and J gave up 3 bases; unmatched junction bases: 6. This CDR3 region has 16 residues. Here the CDR3 reads CASSLVATGGHYEQYF. CDR3 DNA sequence: TGTGCCAGCAGCTTAGTGGCGACAGGGGGCCACTACGAGCAGTACTTC.

J is TRBJ2-5 and V is TRBV4-3; 7 nucleotides match TRBD1. This CDR3 contains 13 residues. V shed 4 bases and J 2 bases; nucleotides not matched to a gene: 1. Germline CDR1 reads LGHNA; CDR2 reads YSLEER. CDR3 coding DNA: TGCGCCAGCAGCCGGGACAGACAAGAGACCCAGTACTTC. Translated: CASSRDRQETQYF.

The table lists this clone with a few counts. V gene TRBV4-2 combines with J gene TRBJ1-1; weak D call: TRBD1 (5 bases). Germline V CDR1 and CDR2: LGHNA, YNFKEQ. The CDR3 runs to 14 residues. Trimming removed 2 bases from V and 12 bases from J, with 19 bases in between. CDR3 DNA: TGTGCCAGCAGCCAACCTGGAGGGGACCAGGGTCCTTTCTTT. Protein sequence: CASSQPGGDQGPFF.

The chain carries TRBV6-2 or TRBV6-3 and TRBJ2-5, with 7 positions matching TRBD1. This CDR3 is 16 amino acids long. Germline V gene lookup returns CDR1 MNHEY and CDR2 SVGEGT. Unmatched junction bases numbered 9, after V lost 2 bases and J lost 3 bases. CDR3 amino acids: CASSYRGTARKETQYF. The CDR3 coding sequence is TGTGCCAGCAGTTACAGAGGGACAGCAAGGAAAGAGACCCAGTACTTC.

This chain joins TRBV11-2 and TRBJ2-1; 9 nucleotides line up with TRBD1. The CDR3 covers 15 residues. V dropped 6 bases and J dropped 12; count of bases not matched to a gene: 15. Per the germline V gene, CDR1 is SGHAT and CDR2 is FQNNGV. In DNA, the CDR3 is TGTGCCAGCAGTCGGGACAGGGCTACCCCTCAAGCGCAGTTCTTC. Translated, it gives CASSRDRATPQAQFF.

The chain employs TRBV21-1 and TRBJ1-2. TRBV21-1 corresponds to a pseudogene. This CDR3 contains 12 residues. CDR3 DNA sequence: TGTGCCAGCAGCAAAAGCCCGGATGGCTACACCTTC. Its translation is CASSKSPDGYTF.

CDR3: CASSLVGRGATEAFF. The CDR3 DNA reads as TGTGCCAGCAGCTTGGTCGGGAGGGGGGCCACTGAAGCTTTCTTT. The J gene is TRBJ1-1, the V gene TRBV5-6, with a weak D call TRBD1 (6 bases). V was shortened by 0 bases and J by 4 bases, with 13 bases between the two germline ends. CDR1 SGHDT and CDR2 YYEEEE come from the germline V gene. This CDR3 contains 15 residues.

V and J are TRBV6-2 or TRBV6-3 and TRBJ2-1, with 7 bases identical to TRBD2. With V trimmed by 5 bases and J by 1 base, 2 bases remained unmatched. CDR1 is MNHEY and CDR2 is SVGEGT in the germline V gene. The CDR3 sequence is 14 residues long. The CDR3 nucleotides read TGTGCCAGCAGTCGGCGGGAGTCCTACAATGAGCAGTTCTTC. It encodes CASSRRESYNEQFF.

This chain connects TRBV19 to TRBJ1-1; TRBD1 matches 9 bases. CDR3 length: 13 amino acids. V was clipped by 10 bases and J by 6 bases; unmatched bases: 9. The germline V gene encodes CDR1 LNHDA and CDR2 SQIVND (reference sequence). For the CDR3, the DNA is TGTGCCACAGACAGGGGGATTTCTGCTGAAGCTTTCTTT. Protein sequence: CATDRGISAEAFF.